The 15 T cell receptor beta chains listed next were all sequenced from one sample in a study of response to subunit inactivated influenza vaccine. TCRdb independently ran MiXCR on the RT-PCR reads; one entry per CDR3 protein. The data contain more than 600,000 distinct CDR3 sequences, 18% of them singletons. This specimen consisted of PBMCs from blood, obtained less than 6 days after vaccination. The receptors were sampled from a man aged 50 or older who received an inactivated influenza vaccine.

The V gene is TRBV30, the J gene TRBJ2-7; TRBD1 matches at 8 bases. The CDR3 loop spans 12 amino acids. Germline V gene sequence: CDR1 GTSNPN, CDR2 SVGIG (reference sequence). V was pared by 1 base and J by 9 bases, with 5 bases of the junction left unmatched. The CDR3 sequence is CAWSEPGQGQYF. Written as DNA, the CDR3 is TGTGCCTGGAGTGAACCAGGACAGGGGCAGTACTTC.

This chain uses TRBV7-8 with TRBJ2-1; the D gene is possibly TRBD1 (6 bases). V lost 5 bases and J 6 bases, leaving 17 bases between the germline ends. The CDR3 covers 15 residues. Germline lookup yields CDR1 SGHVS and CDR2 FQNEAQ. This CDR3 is CASSKAVIQGNEQFF. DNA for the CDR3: TGTGCCAGCAGCAAAGCCGTAATACAGGGCAATGAGCAGTTCTTC.

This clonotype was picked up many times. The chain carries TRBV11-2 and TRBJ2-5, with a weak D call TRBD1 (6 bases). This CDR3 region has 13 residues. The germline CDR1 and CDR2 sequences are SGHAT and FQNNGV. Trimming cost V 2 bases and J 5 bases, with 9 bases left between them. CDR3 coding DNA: TGTGCCAGCAGCTTACCAGGGGCTGAGACCCAGTACTTC. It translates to CASSLPGAETQYF.

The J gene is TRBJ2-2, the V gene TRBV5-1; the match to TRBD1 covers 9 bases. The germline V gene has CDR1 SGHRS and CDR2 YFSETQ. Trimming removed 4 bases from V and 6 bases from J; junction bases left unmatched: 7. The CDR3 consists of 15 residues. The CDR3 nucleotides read TGCGCCAGCAGCGTCGACAGGGGGATGGCCGGGGAGCTGTTTTTT. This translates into CASSVDRGMAGELFF.

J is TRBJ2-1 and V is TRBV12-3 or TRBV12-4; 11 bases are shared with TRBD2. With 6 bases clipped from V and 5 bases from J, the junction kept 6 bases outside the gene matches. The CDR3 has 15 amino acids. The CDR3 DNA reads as TGTGCCAGCAGATCCGGGACTAGCGGACACAATGAGCAGTTCTTC. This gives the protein CASRSGTSGHNEQFF.

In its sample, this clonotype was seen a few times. The CDR3 loop reads CASSPRRGEGNTGELFF. The CDR3 nucleotides read TGCGCCAGCAGCCCCCGAAGGGGGGAGGGGAACACCGGGGAGCTGTTTTTT. J is TRBJ2-2 and V is TRBV4-3, with D possibly matching TRBD2 (7 bases). CDR3 size: 17 residues. Germline V gives CDR1 LGHNA, CDR2 YSLEER. The V gene lost 4 bases and the J gene lost 1 base, with 16 bases spanning the gap.

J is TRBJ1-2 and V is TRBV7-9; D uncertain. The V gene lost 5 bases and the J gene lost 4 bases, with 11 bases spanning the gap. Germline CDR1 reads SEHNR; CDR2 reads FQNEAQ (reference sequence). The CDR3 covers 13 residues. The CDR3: CASSGGPSYGYTF. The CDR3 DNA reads TGTGCCAGCAGCGGCGGGCCGTCCTATGGCTACACCTTC.

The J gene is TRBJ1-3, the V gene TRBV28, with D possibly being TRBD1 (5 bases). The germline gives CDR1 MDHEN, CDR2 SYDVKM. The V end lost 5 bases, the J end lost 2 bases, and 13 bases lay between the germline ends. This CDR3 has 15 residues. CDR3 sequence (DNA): TGTGCCAGCAGTAGTACTGGGGGGACTGGAAACACCATATATTTT. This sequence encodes CASSSTGGTGNTIYF. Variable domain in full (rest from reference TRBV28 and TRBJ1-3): DVKVTQSSRYLVKRTGEKVFLECVQDMDHENMFWYRQDPGLGLRLIYFSYDVKMKEKGDIPEGYSVSREKKERFSLILESASTNQTSMYLCASSSTGGTGNTIYFGEGSWLTVV.

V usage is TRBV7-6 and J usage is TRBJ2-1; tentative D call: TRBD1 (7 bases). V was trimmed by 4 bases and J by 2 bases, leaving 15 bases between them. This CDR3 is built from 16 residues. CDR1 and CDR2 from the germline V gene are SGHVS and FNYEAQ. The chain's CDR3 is CASSSRTGEAYNEQFF. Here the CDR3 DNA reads TGTGCCAGCAGCTCCCGCACAGGGGAGGCCTACAATGAGCAGTTCTTC.

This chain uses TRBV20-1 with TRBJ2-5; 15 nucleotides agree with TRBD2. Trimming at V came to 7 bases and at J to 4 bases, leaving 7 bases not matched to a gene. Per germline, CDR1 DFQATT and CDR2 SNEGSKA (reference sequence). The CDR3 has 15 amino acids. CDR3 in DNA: TGCAGTGTTCGGACTAGCGGGAGGGGAGGAGAGACCCAGTACTTC. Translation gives CSVRTSGRGGETQYF.

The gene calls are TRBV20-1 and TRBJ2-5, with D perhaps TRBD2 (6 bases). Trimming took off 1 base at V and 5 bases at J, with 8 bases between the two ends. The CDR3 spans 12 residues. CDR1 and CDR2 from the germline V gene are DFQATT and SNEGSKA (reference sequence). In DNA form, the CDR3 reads TGCAGTGCTAGAGCACTAGCTGAGACCCAGTACTTC. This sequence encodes CSARALAETQYF.

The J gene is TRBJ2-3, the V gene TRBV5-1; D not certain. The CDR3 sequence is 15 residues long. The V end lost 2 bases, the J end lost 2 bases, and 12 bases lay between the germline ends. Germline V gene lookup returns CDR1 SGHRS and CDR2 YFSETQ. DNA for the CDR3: TGCGCCAGCAGCTTAGTGAGAGGAATCACAGATACGCAGTATTTT. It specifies CASSLVRGITDTQYF.

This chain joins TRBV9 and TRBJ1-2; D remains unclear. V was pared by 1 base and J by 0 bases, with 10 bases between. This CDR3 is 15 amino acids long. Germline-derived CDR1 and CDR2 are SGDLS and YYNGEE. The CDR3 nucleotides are TGTGCCAGCAGCGTATTGGGCGTTACTAACTATGGCTACACCTTC. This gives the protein CASSVLGVTNYGYTF.

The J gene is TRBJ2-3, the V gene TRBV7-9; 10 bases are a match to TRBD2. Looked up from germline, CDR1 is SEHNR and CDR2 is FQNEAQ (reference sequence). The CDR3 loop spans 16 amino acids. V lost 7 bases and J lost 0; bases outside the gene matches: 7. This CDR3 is CASTGLSGRSTDTQYF. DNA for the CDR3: TGTGCCAGCACCGGACTTAGCGGGAGGAGCACAGATACGCAGTATTTT.

The chain's CDR3 is CASSQGDFSTDTQYF. Here the CDR3 DNA reads TGTGCCAGCAGCCAAGGGGACTTTAGCACAGATACGCAGTATTTT. The chain joins TRBV3-1 to TRBJ2-3, with D possibly being TRBD2 (6 bases). CDR1 is LGHDT, CDR2 YNNKEL, per germline (reference sequence). The CDR3 totals 15 residues. V lost 1 base and J lost 0, with 8 bases in between.